These 10 T cell receptor beta chains share one sample of origin, sequenced in a study of CD8 T cells in Susac syndrome. The RNA, about 0.5 to 1 ug, was put through reverse transcription using random hexamers. Via MiXCR, TCRdb re-called the immunoSEQ multiplex PCR reads, giving one row per CDR3 protein. The profile shows about 440,000 distinct CDR3 sequences, around 85% of them singletons. Sequencing input: CD8+ T cells from PBMCs. These receptors were collected from a human donor with multiple sclerosis.

This chain links TRBV28 with TRBJ2-1; D ambiguous. V shed 4 bases and J shed 9 bases, with 13 bases lying between them. Per the germline V gene, CDR1 is MDHEN and CDR2 is SYDVKM. This CDR3 has 13 residues. Here the CDR3 reads CASSSRLWGEQFF. Written as DNA, the CDR3 is TGTGCCAGCAGTTCCCGTTTATGGGGTGAGCAGTTCTTC. Full variable domain (rest looked up from reference TRBV28 and TRBJ2-1): DVKVTQSSRYLVKRTGEKVFLECVQDMDHENMFWYRQDPGLGLRLIYFSYDVKMKEKGDIPEGYSVSREKKERFSLILESASTNQTSMYLCASSSRLWGEQFFGPGTRLTVL.

The chain carries TRBV5-4 and TRBJ1-1; D not resolved. Looked up from germline, CDR1 is SGHNT and CDR2 is YYREEE (reference sequence). This CDR3 is 13 amino acids long. The V end lost 2 bases, the J end lost 0 bases, and 5 bases lay between the germline ends. CDR3 DNA sequence: TGTGCCAGCAGCTTATTCATGAACACTGAAGCTTTCTTT. Protein: CASSLFMNTEAFF.

V gene TRBV28 combines with J gene TRBJ2-5; a possible D gene is TRBD2 (6 bases). This CDR3 contains 16 residues. The V gene lost 4 bases and the J gene lost 0 bases, with 15 bases spanning the gap. Germline V CDR1 and CDR2: MDHEN, SYDVKM. The CDR3 nucleotides read TGTGCCAGCAGTTATTCCCTTTCGGGGGACCAAGAGACCCAGTACTTC. It yields the protein CASSYSLSGDQETQYF.

This clonotype turned up a few times. The germline gene is not matched at one end of the junction; a read error may be the cause. The V call is TRBV20-1, the J call TRBJ2-7, with 8 bases lining up with TRBD2. Per the germline V gene, CDR1 is DFQATT and CDR2 is SNEGSKA (reference sequence). The CDR3 contains 13 residues. Here the CDR3 reads CSACGTRGYEQYF. The DNA for the CDR3 is TGCAGTGCCTGTGGGACTAGGGGCTACGAGCAGTACTTT.

This chain connects TRBV7-9 to TRBJ2-1; D gene unclear. The J call may be faulty, since TRBJ2-7 better matches the DNA end. The CDR3 has 14 residues. Germline V gene sequence: CDR1 SEHNR, CDR2 FQNEAQ (reference sequence). The CDR3, as DNA: TGTGCCAGCAGCTTAGCTTCGGAAGGGAATGAGCAGTACTTC. Protein: CASSLASEGNEQYF.

The genes are TRBV30 and TRBJ1-1; D is unclear. The CDR3 loop spans 13 amino acids. Per the germline V gene, CDR1 is GTSNPN and CDR2 is SVGIG (reference sequence). The V gene lost 4 bases and the J gene lost 1 base, with 10 bases spanning the gap. CDR3 residues: CAWTSYSNTEAFF. The CDR3 DNA sequence: TGTGCCTGGACCTCTTATTCGAACACTGAAGCTTTCTTT. Full variable domain (outside the CDR3, taken from reference TRBV30 and TRBJ1-1): SQTIHQWPATLVQPVGSPLSLECTVEGTSNPNLYWYRQAAGRGLQLLFYSVGIGQISSEVPQNLSASRPQDRQFILSSKKLLLSDSGFYLCAWTSYSNTEAFFGQGTRLTVV.

The V and J genes are TRBV28 and TRBJ2-3, with TRBD2 identical over 9 bases. V lost 5 bases and J lost 3; bases outside the gene matches: 6. CDR3 length: 15 amino acids. Germline CDR1 reads MDHEN; CDR2 reads SYDVKM. CDR3 DNA sequence: TGTGCCAGCAGTGCCGGTAGCGGGAGTACAGATACGCAGTATTTT. Its translation is CASSAGSGSTDTQYF.

CDR3 amino acids: CASSWGPRYGYTF. The CDR3 nucleotides read TGTGCCAGCAGTTGGGGTCCCCGTTATGGCTACACCTTC. The gene calls are TRBV27 and TRBJ1-2; D call uncertain. Germline V gives CDR1 MNHEY, CDR2 SMNVEV (reference sequence). CDR3 size: 13 residues. V lost 4 bases and J 5 bases, leaving 11 bases between the germline ends.

The chain carries TRBV6-4 and TRBJ2-5; 13 bases agree with TRBD2. The germline V gene encodes CDR1 MRHNA and CDR2 SNTAGT. The CDR3 sequence is 15 residues long. The ends lost 4 bases at V and 5 bases at J; junction bases unmatched: 4. The CDR3: CASSALAGGLETQYF. The CDR3 DNA reads as TGTGCCAGCAGTGCACTAGCGGGAGGGCTGGAGACCCAGTACTTC.

The chain joins TRBV12-5 to TRBJ1-2; the match to TRBD1 covers 10 bases. The CDR3 loop spans 16 amino acids. With V trimmed by 6 bases and J by 4 bases, 11 bases remained unmatched. The germline CDR1 and CDR2 sequences are LGHNT and FRNRAP. The CDR3 sequence: CASGTGTGVLFYGYTF. CDR3 DNA: TGTGCTAGTGGAACCGGGACAGGGGTCCTCTTCTATGGCTACACCTTC.